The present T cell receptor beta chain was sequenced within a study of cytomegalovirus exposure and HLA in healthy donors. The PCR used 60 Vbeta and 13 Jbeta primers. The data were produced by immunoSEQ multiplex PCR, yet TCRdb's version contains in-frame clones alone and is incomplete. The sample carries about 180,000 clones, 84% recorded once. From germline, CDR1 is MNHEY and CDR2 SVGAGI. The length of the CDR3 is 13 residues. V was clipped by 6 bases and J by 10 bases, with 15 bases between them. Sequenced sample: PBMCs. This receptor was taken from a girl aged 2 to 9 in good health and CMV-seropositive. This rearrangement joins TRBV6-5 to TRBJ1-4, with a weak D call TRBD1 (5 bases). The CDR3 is CASRRAGKVKLFF. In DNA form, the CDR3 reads TGTGCCAGCAGAAGGGCAGGGAAGGTAAAACTGTTTTTT.